The rows below give T cell receptor beta chains drawn from one sample of a study of blood T cell repertoires in COVID-19. The data were produced by immunoSEQ multiplex PCR, yet TCRdb's version contains in-frame clones alone and is incomplete. Of 430,000 or so clones detected, around nine tenths appear once; the ten largest clones hold approximately 1.5%. The specimen sequenced was PBMCs or T cells enriched from blood (not recorded which). These receptors originate from a woman aged 18-29 years who had been exposed to COVID-19. Each CDR3 is given with its conserved first and last residue. A D gene is named only where the DNA matches it firmly. Expanded clones get a size class; other rows say once, few or many, or leave the size out.

abundance: .
j_gene: TRBJ2-7
v_gene: TRBV2
d_gene: TRBD1
CDR3aa: CASRLDRAEQYF
CDR3nt: TGTGCCAGCAGACTGGACAGGGCAGAGCAGTACTTC

abundance: once
j_gene: TRBJ1-1
v_gene: TRBV7-6
d_gene: TRBD1
CDR3aa: CASSSQQGDLGTEAFF
CDR3nt: TGTGCCAGCAGCTCCCAACAGGGGGACCTGGGCACTGAAGCTTTCTTT

abundance: .
j_gene: TRBJ2-7
v_gene: TRBV20-1
d_gene: .
CDR3aa: CSAVGMSEQYF
CDR3nt: TGCAGTGCTGTCGGGATGTCGGAGCAGTACTTC

abundance: .
j_gene: TRBJ2-7
v_gene: TRBV7-2
d_gene: TRBD2
CDR3aa: CASSRLAGGPSYEQYF
CDR3nt: TGTGCCAGCAGCCGCCTAGCGGGAGGGCCTTCCTACGAGCAGTACTTC

abundance: .
j_gene: TRBJ1-1
v_gene: TRBV15
d_gene: .
CDR3aa: CATGAAGSSNEAFF
CDR3nt: TGTGCCACCGGAGCCGCGGGGAGTTCAAATGAAGCTTTCTTT

abundance: .
j_gene: TRBJ1-2
v_gene: TRBV29-1
d_gene: .
CDR3aa: CSVDQGYGYTF
CDR3nt: TGCAGCGTTGATCAGGGTTATGGCTACACCTTC

abundance: many
j_gene: TRBJ1-5
v_gene: TRBV28
d_gene: TRBD1
CDR3aa: CASSLQGARNQPQHF
CDR3nt: TGTGCCAGCAGTTTACAGGGGGCGCGCAATCAGCCCCAGCATTTT

abundance: .
j_gene: TRBJ2-4
v_gene: TRBV5-6
d_gene: .
CDR3aa: CASSLGLGRNIQYF
CDR3nt: TGTGCCAGCAGCTTGGGCCTTGGCCGAAACATTCAGTACTTC

abundance: .
j_gene: TRBJ2-7
v_gene: TRBV28
d_gene: TRBD1
CDR3aa: CASSSEGQGAYEQYF
CDR3nt: TGTGCCAGCAGTTCAGAGGGGCAGGGGGCCTACGAGCAGTACTTC

abundance: .
j_gene: TRBJ1-5
v_gene: TRBV20-1
d_gene: .
CDR3aa: CSASTGIGQPQHF
CDR3nt: TGCAGTGCTAGTACAGGGATAGGGCAGCCCCAGCATTTT

abundance: .
j_gene: TRBJ1-2
v_gene: TRBV3-1/TRBV3-2
d_gene: TRBD1
CDR3aa: CASSPPGTDGYTF
CDR3nt: TGTGCCAGCAGCCCGCCCGGGACAGATGGCTACACCTTC

abundance: .
j_gene: TRBJ1-3
v_gene: TRBV11-2
d_gene: .
CDR3aa: CASSYPRSSGNTIYF
CDR3nt: TGTGCCAGCAGCTACCCTAGATCCTCTGGAAACACCATATATTTT

abundance: .
j_gene: TRBJ2-1
v_gene: TRBV19
d_gene: .
CDR3aa: CASSWDLNNEQFF
CDR3nt: TGTGCCAGTAGTTGGGACTTAAACAATGAGCAGTTCTTC

abundance: .
j_gene: TRBJ1-2
v_gene: TRBV18
d_gene: TRBD1
CDR3aa: CASSPPQGTGGHGYTF
CDR3nt: TGTGCCAGCTCACCACCGCAGGGGACAGGGGGCCATGGCTACACCTTC

abundance: .
j_gene: TRBJ2-7
v_gene: TRBV3-1/TRBV3-2
d_gene: .
CDR3aa: CASSQGSRVTYEQYF
CDR3nt: TGTGCCAGCAGCCAAGGGTCCAGGGTAACCTACGAGCAGTACTTC

abundance: .
j_gene: TRBJ1-2
v_gene: TRBV29-1
d_gene: TRBD1
CDR3aa: CSVRKGTDPNYGYTF
CDR3nt: TGCAGCGTGCGAAAAGGGACAGATCCTAACTATGGCTACACCTTC

abundance: .
j_gene: TRBJ2-1
v_gene: TRBV6-6
d_gene: TRBD2
CDR3aa: CASSPGTSGGNEQFF
CDR3nt: TGTGCCAGCAGTCCTGGGACTAGCGGGGGCAATGAGCAGTTCTTC

abundance: .
j_gene: TRBJ2-3
v_gene: TRBV7-2
d_gene: .
CDR3aa: CASSLSRGDTQYF
CDR3nt: TGTGCCAGCAGCTTAAGTAGGGGAGATACGCAGTATTTT

abundance: .
j_gene: TRBJ2-7
v_gene: TRBV11-2
d_gene: .
CDR3aa: CASSLDTYEQYF
CDR3nt: TGTGCCAGCAGCTTAGACACCTACGAGCAGTACTTC

abundance: once
j_gene: TRBJ1-6
v_gene: TRBV5-1
d_gene: .
CDR3aa: CASSTQNPGGSPLHF
CDR3nt: TGCGCCAGCAGCACACAGAATCCCGGAGGTTCACCCCTCCACTTT

abundance: .
j_gene: TRBJ2-7
v_gene: TRBV28
d_gene: TRBD2
CDR3aa: CASRNSGLAGEWYEQYF
CDR3nt: TGTGCCAGCAGAAACTCGGGACTAGCGGGAGAGTGGTACGAGCAGTACTTC

abundance: .
j_gene: TRBJ2-7
v_gene: TRBV1
d_gene: .
CDR3aa: CTSSQELAAGEDSYEQYF
CDR3nt: TGCACCAGCAGCCAAGAGCTGGCCGCGGGAGAAGACTCCTACGAGCAGTACTTC

abundance: .
j_gene: TRBJ2-2
v_gene: TRBV27
d_gene: TRBD2
CDR3aa: CASSLARPGLVNTGELFF
CDR3nt: TGTGCCAGCAGTTTAGCTCGTCCGGGACTAGTAAACACCGGGGAGCTGTTTTTT

abundance: .
j_gene: TRBJ1-4
v_gene: TRBV5-1
d_gene: .
CDR3aa: CATPDPGRRSTNEKLFF
CDR3nt: TGCGCCACCCCCGACCCAGGGAGGAGGTCAACTAATGAAAAACTGTTTTTT

abundance: .
j_gene: TRBJ2-2
v_gene: TRBV27
d_gene: .
CDR3aa: CASSLFAEANTGELFF
CDR3nt: TGTGCCAGCAGTTTATTTGCAGAGGCGAACACCGGGGAGCTGTTTTTT

abundance: once
j_gene: TRBJ2-3
v_gene: TRBV7-2
d_gene: .
CDR3aa: CASSLGVAADTQYF
CDR3nt: TGTGCCAGCAGCTTAGGGGTCGCGGCAGATACGCAGTATTTT

abundance: .
j_gene: TRBJ2-7
v_gene: TRBV2
d_gene: TRBD1
CDR3aa: CASRLRDRAYEQYF
CDR3nt: TGTGCCAGCAGGCTCCGGGACAGAGCCTACGAGCAGTACTTC

abundance: .
j_gene: TRBJ1-5
v_gene: TRBV6-5
d_gene: .
CDR3aa: CASSPSREQPQHF
CDR3nt: TGTGCCAGCAGTCCGTCCCGGGAACAGCCCCAGCATTTT

abundance: .
j_gene: TRBJ2-1
v_gene: TRBV5-4
d_gene: .
CDR3aa: CASSLEYDEQFF
CDR3nt: TGTGCCAGCAGCTTGGAATATGATGAGCAGTTCTTC

abundance: .
j_gene: TRBJ2-4
v_gene: TRBV5-4
d_gene: .
CDR3aa: CASSLGHLRYQTKNIQYF
CDR3nt: TGTGCCAGCAGCTTGGGACACCTACGCTACCAGACAAAAAACATTCAGTACTTC

abundance: .
j_gene: TRBJ2-7
v_gene: TRBV5-8
d_gene: .
CDR3aa: CASSFTFSSRQAYEQYF
CDR3nt: TGTGCCAGCAGCTTTACATTCTCTTCCCGACAGGCCTACGAGCAGTACTTC

abundance: .
j_gene: TRBJ2-1
v_gene: TRBV5-1
d_gene: TRBD2
CDR3aa: CASSSLISGTLYNEQFF
CDR3nt: TGCGCCAGCAGCTCCTTAATTAGCGGGACCCTCTACAATGAGCAGTTCTTC

abundance: .
j_gene: TRBJ2-1
v_gene: TRBV10-2
d_gene: TRBD2
CDR3aa: CASRETSGSYNEQFF
CDR3nt: TGCGCCAGCAGGGAGACTAGCGGCTCCTACAATGAGCAGTTCTTC

abundance: .
j_gene: TRBJ1-3
v_gene: TRBV19
d_gene: .
CDR3aa: CASSSRQTGNTIYF
CDR3nt: TGTGCCAGTAGTAGCAGACAGACTGGAAACACCATATATTTT

abundance: .
j_gene: TRBJ2-3
v_gene: TRBV10-1
d_gene: TRBD1
CDR3aa: CASSELQGRGPDTQYF
CDR3nt: TGCGCCAGCAGCGAGTTACAGGGGCGTGGACCAGATACGCAGTATTTT

abundance: .
j_gene: TRBJ2-1
v_gene: TRBV4-1
d_gene: TRBD2
CDR3aa: CASTLLAGGRNEQFF
CDR3nt: TGCGCCAGCACCTTACTAGCGGGGGGAAGGAATGAGCAGTTCTTC

abundance: .
j_gene: TRBJ1-6
v_gene: TRBV3-1/TRBV3-2
d_gene: .
CDR3aa: CASSPDRSGNSPLHF
CDR3nt: TGTGCCAGCAGTCCCGACAGAAGTGGGAATTCACCCCTCCACTTT

abundance: .
j_gene: TRBJ2-1
v_gene: TRBV19
d_gene: .
CDR3aa: CASSIPTFNEQFF
CDR3nt: TGTGCCAGTAGTATTCCGACTTTCAATGAGCAGTTCTTC

abundance: .
j_gene: TRBJ1-1
v_gene: TRBV7-2
d_gene: TRBD1
CDR3aa: CASSLGTGGPEAFF
CDR3nt: TGTGCCAGCAGCTTAGGGACAGGGGGCCCTGAAGCTTTCTTT

abundance: .
j_gene: TRBJ2-1
v_gene: TRBV7-9
d_gene: .
CDR3aa: CASSLPWREDEQFF
CDR3nt: TGTGCCAGCAGCCTCCCTTGGCGGGAAGACGAGCAGTTCTTC

abundance: .
j_gene: TRBJ1-2
v_gene: TRBV19
d_gene: TRBD1
CDR3aa: CASRDRVNGYTF
CDR3nt: TGTGCCAGTCGGGACAGGGTCAATGGCTACACCTTC

abundance: .
j_gene: TRBJ1-3
v_gene: TRBV12-3/TRBV12-4
d_gene: .
CDR3aa: CASSRGYTIYF
CDR3nt: TGTGCCAGCAGCCGGGGGTACACCATATATTTT

abundance: .
j_gene: TRBJ1-4
v_gene: TRBV7-9
d_gene: .
CDR3aa: CASSSRDGKGEEKLFF
CDR3nt: TGTGCCAGCAGTTCCCGGGACGGAAAGGGGGAGGAAAAACTGTTTTTT

abundance: .
j_gene: TRBJ2-7
v_gene: TRBV4-3
d_gene: .
CDR3aa: CASSQDRVGHYEQYF
CDR3nt: TGCGCCAGCAGCCAAGACAGGGTGGGGCATTACGAGCAGTACTTC

abundance: .
j_gene: TRBJ1-4
v_gene: TRBV7-6
d_gene: TRBD1
CDR3aa: CASSVRQGLGEKLFF
CDR3nt: TGTGCCAGCAGCGTCAGACAGGGGCTGGGTGAAAAACTGTTTTTT

abundance: .
j_gene: TRBJ2-2
v_gene: TRBV3-1/TRBV3-2
d_gene: TRBD2
CDR3aa: CASSPLAEYTGELFF
CDR3nt: TGTGCCAGCAGCCCACTAGCGGAGTACACCGGGGAGCTGTTTTTT

abundance: .
j_gene: TRBJ2-4
v_gene: TRBV19
d_gene: .
CDR3aa: CASSLSRGKNIQYF
CDR3nt: TGTGCCAGTAGTCTTTCTAGGGGGAAAAACATTCAGTACTTC

abundance: .
j_gene: TRBJ1-1
v_gene: TRBV29-1
d_gene: TRBD1
CDR3aa: CSVSPRGENTEAFF
CDR3nt: TGCAGCGTTTCCCCCAGGGGGGAGAACACTGAAGCTTTCTTT

abundance: once
j_gene: TRBJ2-1
v_gene: TRBV19
d_gene: .
CDR3aa: CASSLPGTNYEQFF
CDR3nt: TGTGCCAGTAGTCTTCCGGGAACTAACTATGAGCAGTTCTTC

abundance: .
j_gene: TRBJ1-1
v_gene: TRBV7-6
d_gene: .
CDR3aa: CASSSGAEAFF
CDR3nt: TGTGCCAGCAGCTCAGGGGCTGAAGCTTTCTTT

abundance: .
j_gene: TRBJ2-3
v_gene: TRBV30
d_gene: TRBD1
CDR3aa: CAWAGQGTSTDTQYF
CDR3nt: TGTGCCTGGGCGGGACAGGGGACTAGCACAGATACGCAGTATTTT

abundance: .
j_gene: TRBJ2-1
v_gene: TRBV5-1
d_gene: .
CDR3aa: CASSLGGGYNEQFF
CDR3nt: TGCGCCAGCAGCTTGGGTGGGGGGTACAATGAGCAGTTCTTC

abundance: .
j_gene: TRBJ1-1
v_gene: TRBV14
d_gene: .
CDR3aa: CASSRTVRGIPEAFF
CDR3nt: TGTGCCAGCAGCCGGACAGTTCGAGGGATCCCTGAAGCTTTCTTT

abundance: few
j_gene: TRBJ2-3
v_gene: TRBV7-2
d_gene: TRBD2
CDR3aa: CASSSQSRGGTDTQYF
CDR3nt: TGTGCCAGCAGCTCCCAATCTCGGGGGGGCACAGATACGCAGTATTTT

abundance: .
j_gene: TRBJ2-5
v_gene: TRBV5-1
d_gene: .
CDR3aa: CASSLQGGGQETQYF
CDR3nt: TGCGCCAGCAGTCTACAGGGAGGGGGGCAAGAGACCCAGTACTTC

abundance: .
j_gene: TRBJ2-1
v_gene: TRBV28
d_gene: TRBD1
CDR3aa: CASSYPGTGGYNEQFF
CDR3nt: TGTGCCAGCAGCTACCCCGGGACAGGGGGTTACAATGAGCAGTTCTTC

abundance: .
j_gene: TRBJ1-5
v_gene: TRBV28
d_gene: TRBD1
CDR3aa: CASRIQPGTGNQPQHF
CDR3nt: TGTGCCAGCAGAATCCAACCCGGGACAGGCAATCAGCCCCAGCATTTT

abundance: .
j_gene: TRBJ1-1
v_gene: TRBV5-1
d_gene: TRBD1
CDR3aa: CASSLDRGRTEAFF
CDR3nt: TGCGCCAGCAGCTTGGACAGGGGGCGTACTGAAGCTTTCTTT